These T cell receptor beta chains were read from a single sample in a study of shared clonotypes between healthy human individuals. Sequencing used immunoSEQ multiplex PCR; TCRdb keeps in-frame clones, though not all of them. The profile shows around 720,000 clones, 73% of them singletons. Sequencing was carried out using memory CD4+ T cells sorted from blood. These receptors came from a woman between 25 and 40 years old in good health. The CDR3 runs from the conserved cysteine through the conserved F or W. A D gene is named only where the DNA matches it firmly. Clone size is given for some rows only: seen once, a few or many times, or a class if the clone is expanded.

D gene | J gene | V gene | clone size | CDR3 protein | CDR3 DNA
NA | TRBJ1-5 | TRBV28 | NA | CAIGTLNQPQHF | TGTGCCATAGGAACTCTCAATCAGCCCCAGCATTTT
TRBD1 | TRBJ1-1 | TRBV4-2 | few | CASSQGQGVLDTEAFF | TGTGCCAGCAGCCAAGGACAGGGTGTTCTGGACACTGAAGCTTTCTTT
NA | TRBJ1-5 | TRBV5-1 | NA | CASSLGEKQPQHF | TGCGCCAGCAGCTTGGGGGAGAAGCAGCCCCAGCATTTT
NA | TRBJ2-3 | TRBV28 | NA | CASGRLATGSTDTQYF | TGTGCCAGCGGTCGATTAGCGACAGGAAGCACAGATACGCAGTATTTT
TRBD2 | TRBJ2-2 | TRBV30 | NA | CAWSVEREERLCTGELFF | TGTGCCTGGAGTGTTGAGCGGGAGGAGAGGTTATGCACCGGGGAGCTGTTTTTT
NA | TRBJ2-5 | TRBV4-1 | NA | CASSQRGDGLRETQYF | TGCGCCAGCAGCCAGCGAGGAGACGGCCTAAGAGAGACCCAGTACTTC
NA | TRBJ2-1 | TRBV30 | NA | CAWSGSPWNEQFF | TGTGCCTGGAGTGGTTCTCCTTGGAATGAGCAGTTCTTC
NA | TRBJ2-3 | TRBV28 | NA | CASGRGNPDTQYF | TGTGCCAGCGGCAGGGGTAACCCAGATACGCAGTATTTT
NA | TRBJ2-2 | TRBV28 | NA | CASSFLSGNTGELFF | TGTGCCAGCAGTTTTTTAAGCGGTAACACCGGGGAGCTGTTTTTT
NA | TRBJ2-2 | TRBV7-9 | few | CASSHRLNTGELFF | TGTGCCAGCAGCCACCGTTTGAACACCGGGGAGCTGTTTTTT
TRBD2 | TRBJ2-7 | TRBV10-1 | NA | CASSDSLAGTPEQYF | TGCGCCAGCAGTGATTCCCTAGCGGGAACTCCCGAGCAGTACTTC
NA | TRBJ1-4 | TRBV20-1 | once | CSAEETEKLFF | TGCAGTGCTGAGGAGACCGAAAAACTGTTTTTT
NA | TRBJ2-1 | TRBV27 | few | CASSATRTRGYEQFF | TGTGCCAGCAGTGCCACTAGGACGCGGGGCTATGAGCAGTTCTTC
NA | TRBJ1-1 | TRBV5-8 | NA | CASSLVKGSSWNTEAFF | TGTGCCAGCAGCTTGGTAAAGGGCTCGAGCTGGAACACTGAAGCTTTCTTT
NA | TRBJ2-7 | TRBV4-2 | once | CASSQDVREQYF | TGTGCCAGCAGCCAGGATGTGAGGGAGCAGTACTTC
TRBD1 | TRBJ2-5 | TRBV6-6 | NA | CASSQGGLETQYF | TGTGCCAGCAGCCAAGGGGGCTTAGAGACCCAGTACTTC
NA | TRBJ1-5 | TRBV5-6 | NA | CASSLSGNQPQHF | TGTGCCAGCAGCTTGTCAGGCAATCAGCCCCAGCATTTT
TRBD2 | TRBJ2-5 | TRBV7-2 | NA | CASSLATFTGGETQYF | TGTGCCAGCAGCTTAGCGACTTTTACGGGAGGAGAGACCCAGTACTTC
NA | TRBJ1-5 | TRBV5-1 | NA | CASSLAGKGPQHF | TGCGCCAGCAGCTTGGCTGGGAAGGGGCCCCAGCATTTT
NA | TRBJ1-1 | TRBV2 | NA | CASSEGGTEAFF | TGTGCCAGCAGTGAAGGGGGAACTGAAGCTTTCTTT
NA | TRBJ2-7 | TRBV11-2 | NA | CASSLRDATCYEQYF | TGTGCCAGCAGCCTGCGGGACGCTACGTGCTACGAGCAGTACTTC
TRBD1 | TRBJ2-2 | TRBV6-1 | few | CASSEQGAGELFF | TGTGCCAGCAGTGAACAGGGGGCCGGGGAGCTGTTTTTT
TRBD2 | TRBJ2-3 | TRBV9 | NA | CASSVASGRTDTQYF | TGTGCCAGCAGCGTAGCCAGCGGGAGAACAGATACGCAGTATTTT
NA | TRBJ2-5 | TRBV27 | NA | CASSPLQGRETQYF | TGTGCCAGCAGTCCCCTCCAGGGGCGAGAGACCCAGTACTTC
NA | TRBJ2-1 | TRBV6-1 | NA | CASSDPSVRHYNEQFF | TGTGCCAGCAGTGATCCTAGCGTTCGACATTACAATGAGCAGTTCTTC
NA | TRBJ1-2 | TRBV30 | once | CAWSRLFNYGYTF | TGTGCCTGGAGTAGACTATTTAACTATGGCTACACCTTC
NA | TRBJ2-1 | TRBV5-8 | NA | CASSFGESQFF | TGTGCCAGCAGCTTCGGAGAGTCTCAGTTCTTC
NA | TRBJ2-2 | TRBV5-4 | NA | CASSLYSAGELFF | TGTGCCAGCAGCTTGTATAGCGCCGGGGAGCTGTTTTTT
TRBD1 | TRBJ2-7 | TRBV11-2 | NA | CASSPIDRVSYEQYF | TGTGCCAGCAGCCCGATAGACAGGGTGTCCTACGAGCAGTACTTC
TRBD1 | TRBJ1-2 | TRBV6-5 | few | CASSGTGDYGYTF | TGTGCCAGCAGTGGGACAGGGGACTATGGCTACACCTTC